These T cell receptor beta chains were read from a single sample in a study of blood T cell repertoires in COVID-19. Data came from immunoSEQ multiplex PCR; TCRdb stores just in-frame clones and leaves some out. The table lists 80,000 to 100,000 clones, 80% to 90% of them singletons, with around 4% in the top ten. Sequenced input: peripheral blood. Receptors originate from a human donor with COVID-19, enrolled during active disease. The donor label of this sample is uncertain. The CDR3 runs from the conserved cysteine through the conserved F or W. Each record gives: D gene, J gene, V gene, clone size, CDR3 DNA, CDR3 protein. A D gene is named only where the DNA matches it firmly. A row's size may be missing; if present it is once, few, many or a size class.

d_call: TRBD2
j_call: TRBJ2-7
v_call: TRBV18
clone_size: NA
cdr3_nt: TGTGCCAGCTCACCGCTAGCGGGAGACTACGAGCAGTACTTC
cdr3_aa: CASSPLAGDYEQYF

d_call: NA
j_call: TRBJ2-1
v_call: TRBV25-1
clone_size: NA
cdr3_nt: TGTGCCAGCAGTGAATCGGGGGATAGGTTGGTCGGGCAGTTCTTC
cdr3_aa: CASSESGDRLVGQFF

d_call: NA
j_call: TRBJ1-1
v_call: TRBV5-1
clone_size: NA
cdr3_nt: TGCGCCAGCAGCTTAAAAGGGGACACTGAAGCTTTCTTT
cdr3_aa: CASSLKGDTEAFF

d_call: TRBD1
j_call: TRBJ2-5
v_call: TRBV19
clone_size: few
cdr3_nt: TGTGCCAGTAGTCTCGGGACAGAAGAGACCCAGTACTTC
cdr3_aa: CASSLGTEETQYF

d_call: NA
j_call: TRBJ1-2
v_call: TRBV5-1
clone_size: NA
cdr3_nt: TGCGCCAGCAGCTTGGACCTCGAGGATTTCTATGGCTACACCTTC
cdr3_aa: CASSLDLEDFYGYTF

d_call: TRBD2
j_call: TRBJ2-7
v_call: TRBV2
clone_size: NA
cdr3_nt: TGTGCCAGCAGGGACGGGGGGGGTGGCTACGAGCAGTACTTC
cdr3_aa: CASRDGGGGYEQYF

d_call: NA
j_call: TRBJ2-7
v_call: TRBV13
clone_size: NA
cdr3_nt: TGTGCCAGCAGACGAGAAGGGGCCTCCTACGAGCAGTACTTC
cdr3_aa: CASRREGASYEQYF

d_call: NA
j_call: TRBJ2-1
v_call: TRBV28
clone_size: NA
cdr3_nt: TGTGCCAGCAGTAGCCTTATTACGGGCTCCTACAATGAGCAGTTCTTC
cdr3_aa: CASSSLITGSYNEQFF

d_call: TRBD2
j_call: TRBJ2-5
v_call: TRBV2
clone_size: NA
cdr3_nt: TGTGCCAGCAGGCATGCGGGGGAAGAGACCCAGTACTTC
cdr3_aa: CASRHAGEETQYF

d_call: NA
j_call: TRBJ2-5
v_call: TRBV27
clone_size: NA
cdr3_nt: TGTGCCAGCAGTTTACCCCCTCAAGAGACCCAGTACTTC
cdr3_aa: CASSLPPQETQYF

d_call: NA
j_call: TRBJ1-2
v_call: TRBV5-1
clone_size: NA
cdr3_nt: TGCGCCAGCAGCGGGCCGTCGGGGGGCTACACCTTC
cdr3_aa: CASSGPSGGYTF

d_call: NA
j_call: TRBJ2-1
v_call: TRBV19
clone_size: NA
cdr3_nt: TGTGCCAGTAGTCTTACTCGCAATGAGCAGTTCTTC
cdr3_aa: CASSLTRNEQFF

d_call: NA
j_call: TRBJ1-1
v_call: TRBV11-3
clone_size: NA
cdr3_nt: TGTGCCAGCAGCCAATCGGACGGGGGGCTGACTGAAGCTTTCTTT
cdr3_aa: CASSQSDGGLTEAFF

d_call: NA
j_call: TRBJ2-1
v_call: TRBV5-4
clone_size: NA
cdr3_nt: TGTGCCAGCAGCTTGTTGGCAGGGGCAGGGAATGAGCAGTTCTTC
cdr3_aa: CASSLLAGAGNEQFF

d_call: NA
j_call: TRBJ2-1
v_call: TRBV11-3
clone_size: NA
cdr3_nt: TGTGCCAGCAGCTCTTTAAATCCAGGCCGCCAGGACAATGAGCAGTTCTTC
cdr3_aa: CASSSLNPGRQDNEQFF

d_call: NA
j_call: TRBJ1-4
v_call: TRBV5-6
clone_size: NA
cdr3_nt: TGTGCCAGCAGCTTGGTCGGCAGGAACGAAAAACTGTTTTTT
cdr3_aa: CASSLVGRNEKLFF

d_call: TRBD2
j_call: TRBJ2-7
v_call: TRBV3-1/TRBV3-2
clone_size: NA
cdr3_nt: TGTGCCAGCTCCCGACTAGCGGGAGGATTCGCAGCTTCCTACGAGCAGTACTTC
cdr3_aa: CASSRLAGGFAASYEQYF

d_call: NA
j_call: TRBJ2-7
v_call: TRBV19
clone_size: NA
cdr3_nt: TGTGCCAGTAGTCCATGGACAGACCACGAGCAGTACTTC
cdr3_aa: CASSPWTDHEQYF

d_call: TRBD1
j_call: TRBJ1-6
v_call: TRBV6-5
clone_size: NA
cdr3_nt: TGTGCCAGCTGGACAGGAGCTTCACCCCTCCACTTT
cdr3_aa: CASWTGASPLHF

d_call: NA
j_call: TRBJ1-4
v_call: TRBV7-8
clone_size: NA
cdr3_nt: TGTGCCAGCAGACCTAAAACAACTAATGAAAAACTGTTTTTT
cdr3_aa: CASRPKTTNEKLFF

d_call: NA
j_call: TRBJ2-5
v_call: TRBV5-1
clone_size: NA
cdr3_nt: TGCGCCAGCAGCCAGGGACTGTCGCCGGGGACCCAGTACTTC
cdr3_aa: CASSQGLSPGTQYF

d_call: NA
j_call: TRBJ1-6
v_call: TRBV2
clone_size: NA
cdr3_nt: TGTGCCAGCAGTGAGTGGAGCTCCTATAATTCACCCCTCCACTTT
cdr3_aa: CASSEWSSYNSPLHF

d_call: TRBD1
j_call: TRBJ1-2
v_call: TRBV5-6
clone_size: NA
cdr3_nt: TGTGCCAGCAGCCCCGGTGCCGGGACAGGGAAACAAGGCTACACCTTC
cdr3_aa: CASSPGAGTGKQGYTF